These T cell receptor beta chains were read from a single sample in a study of blood T cell repertoires in COVID-19. Assay: immunoSEQ multiplex PCR; the TCRdb copy retains only in-frame clones and omits some. The sample includes roughly 60,000 clones, around 83% of them seen just once. The sample was peripheral blood. These receptors were taken from a woman older than 75 with acute or convalescent COVID-19. The CDR3 runs from the conserved cysteine through the conserved F or W. D genes are given only for firm matches. Only some rows state a clone size, as once, few, many or a class for expanded clones.

CDR3 length	D gene	clone size	J gene	V gene	CDR3 protein	CDR3 DNA
17	TRBD1	few	TRBJ2-6	TRBV2	CASIPGGRGLGANVLTF	TGTGCCAGCATCCCCGGGGGCAGGGGGCTTGGGGCCAACGTCCTGACTTTC
15	NA	NA	TRBJ2-7	TRBV7-3	CASSLSRTNSYEQYF	TGTGCCAGCAGCTTAAGCAGAACAAACTCCTACGAGCAGTACTTC
14	TRBD1	NA	TRBJ1-1	TRBV9	CASSATGLNTEAFF	TGTGCCAGCAGCGCGACAGGGTTGAACACTGAAGCTTTCTTT
11	NA	NA	TRBJ1-1	TRBV28	CASSSETEAFF	TGTGCCAGCAGTAGTGAGACAGAAGCTTTCTTT
13	TRBD1	NA	TRBJ1-4	TRBV5-1	CASSRGQREKLFF	TGCGCCAGCAGCAGGGGACAGCGAGAAAAACTGTTTTTT
17	TRBD1	NA	TRBJ1-1	TRBV18	CASSPRGLTGVGTEAFF	TGTGCCAGCTCACCAAGGGGACTGACAGGGGTGGGCACTGAAGCTTTCTTT
17	TRBD1	few	TRBJ1-1	TRBV9	CASSANPNRGGDTEAFF	TGTGCCAGCAGCGCCAACCCCAACAGGGGCGGTGACACTGAAGCTTTCTTT
15	NA	NA	TRBJ1-5	TRBV9	CASSPGGVGNQPQHF	TGTGCCAGCAGCCCAGGAGGAGTTGGCAATCAGCCCCAGCATTTT
12	NA	NA	TRBJ1-5	TRBV2	CASSETGQAQHF	TGTGCCAGCAGTGAAACAGGCCAGGCCCAGCATTTT
14	TRBD1	NA	TRBJ1-6	TRBV5-6	CASSSGTGDSPLHF	TGTGCCAGCAGTTCCGGGACAGGTGATTCACCCCTCCACTTT
16	NA	NA	TRBJ2-3	TRBV19	CASRRSAGPHTDTQYF	TGTGCCAGTAGACGTAGCGCGGGACCCCACACAGATACGCAGTATTTT
14	TRBD1	NA	TRBJ1-5	TRBV5-1	CASSPRQGGQPQHF	TGCGCCAGCAGCCCAAGACAGGGTGGTCAGCCCCAGCATTTT
20	NA	NA	TRBJ2-6	TRBV9	CASSVGQRGSRSSGANVLTF	TGTGCCAGCAGCGTCGGACAAAGGGGTTCTCGGTCGTCTGGGGCCAACGTCCTGACTTTC
15	NA	NA	TRBJ1-1	TRBV13	CASSSPRGSDTEAFF	TGTGCCAGCAGCTCACCCAGGGGATCTGACACTGAAGCTTTCTTT
16	TRBD2	NA	TRBJ2-1	TRBV27	CASSSLAGGTYNEQFF	TGTGCCAGCAGTTCCTTAGCGGGAGGTACTTACAATGAGCAGTTCTTC
14	NA	NA	TRBJ2-7	TRBV6-7	CASTLRQPSYEQYF	TGTGCCAGCACCCTGAGACAGCCGTCCTACGAGCAGTACTTC
16	NA	NA	TRBJ2-2	TRBV7-8	CASSFGVPDISGELFF	TGTGCCAGCAGCTTTGGAGTACCCGATATTTCCGGGGAGCTGTTTTTT
14	NA	NA	TRBJ2-5	TRBV19	CASGSRDRLETQYF	TGTGCCAGCGGAAGCAGAGACCGACTAGAGACCCAGTACTTC
19	NA	NA	TRBJ2-3	TRBV9	CASSVGPRTVITSTDTQYF	TGTGCCAGCAGCGTAGGGCCTCGGACAGTTATTACTAGCACAGATACGCAGTATTTT
13	NA	NA	TRBJ1-5	TRBV5-1	CASSLSGNQPQHF	TGCGCCAGCAGCTTGTCTGGCAATCAGCCCCAGCATTTT
14	NA	NA	TRBJ1-5	TRBV19	CASRKGGANQPQHF	TGTGCCAGTAGAAAGGGGGGGGCCAATCAGCCCCAGCATTTT
14	NA	once	TRBJ2-2	TRBV6-5	CASSYTENTGELFF	TGTGCCAGCAGTTACACTGAGAACACCGGGGAGCTGTTTTTT
14	TRBD2	NA	TRBJ2-7	TRBV19	CASSTSGTTPEQYF	TGTGCCAGTAGCACATCCGGGACTACCCCCGAGCAGTACTTC
13	NA	NA	TRBJ2-7	TRBV27	CATRPSAFYEQYF	TGTGCCACCCGACCTAGCGCGTTCTACGAGCAGTACTTC
14	NA	NA	TRBJ2-7	TRBV30	CAWSENRASYEQYF	TGTGCCTGGAGTGAGAACAGGGCCTCCTACGAGCAGTACTTC
15	TRBD1	once	TRBJ1-5	TRBV19	CASSMGTVTHQPQHF	TGTGCCAGTAGTATGGGGACAGTTACACATCAGCCCCAGCATTTT
17	TRBD1	NA	TRBJ2-6	TRBV6-1	CASSGQGARLGANVLTF	TGTGCCAGCAGTGGACAGGGGGCGCGTCTTGGGGCCAACGTCCTGACTTTC
16	TRBD2	NA	TRBJ2-1	TRBV9	CASSQSLAGIYNEQFF	TGTGCCAGCAGCCAATCGCTAGCGGGGATCTACAATGAGCAGTTCTTC